This entry describes one T cell receptor (beta chain). What it binds is not known. This sample is part of a study of T cells after yellow fever vaccination. Looking at the study overall: SMART-Seq v4 Ultra Low Input prepared libraries from low-cell fractions. Whole-study findings and limits: Among primary-vaccination clones, most reappeared after the booster, at 96% for CD4 and roughly 88% for CD8. FACS-sorted repertoires could harbor abundant contaminating bulk-population clonotypes.

TCRdb recomputed calls from the 5' RACE reads with MiXCR, one row per CDR3 protein. The sample lists under 200,000 distinct CDR3 sequences; approximately 10% were seen once. Germline assignment: CDR1 SGHAT and CDR2 FQNNGV. CDR3 length: 14 residues. Losses at the gene ends were 3 bases for V and 6 bases for J; bases not matched to a gene: 6. The sequence was collected from a man between 18 and 35 years old who received the YFV17D yellow fever vaccine. The chain employs TRBV11-2 and TRBJ2-3; 7 bases line up with TRBD2. The specimen comprised CD8+ T cells sorted from PBMCs, sampled 15 days after the yellow fever booster vaccination. CDR3 region: CASSFRGGGDTQYF. In DNA form, the CDR3 reads TGTGCCAGCAGCTTCCGCGGGGGAGGGGATACGCAGTATTTT.